What follows are 30 T cell receptor beta chains derived from one specimen sequenced in a study of Graves' ophthalmopathy and Graves' hyperthyroidism. Amplified TCR beta CDR3 regions were obtained using RNA transcripts as template. First-round RT-PCR relied on HTBI primers, and a second-round multiplex PCR came next. TCRdb ran MiXCR on the multiplex PCR reads and lists one entry per CDR3 protein. The repertoire holds about 210,000 distinct CDR3 sequences, with around 30% as singletons. The sequenced sample was peripheral blood. These receptors were taken from a man over 45 with Graves' ophthalmopathy.

There are many counts of this clonotype. The chain is built from TRBV28 and TRBJ2-1, with TRBD2 identical over 12 bases. With V trimmed by 4 bases and J by 6 bases, 4 bases remained unmatched. CDR3 length: 15 residues. Germline-derived CDR1 and CDR2 are MDHEN and SYDVKM. The CDR3 DNA reads TGTGCCAGCAGTTCCCGACTAGCGGGAGCCAATGAGCAGTTCTTC. It specifies CASSSRLAGANEQFF.

In its sample, this clonotype was seen many times. The chain recombines TRBV5-1 with TRBJ2-5, with TRBD1 identical over 7 bases. The CDR3 is made up of 14 amino acids. CDR1 and CDR2 from the germline V gene are SGHRS and YFSETQ. J gave up 9 bases and V 0 bases, and 8 bases lay outside the gene matches. Written as DNA, the CDR3 is TGCGCCAGCAGCTTGGGAGACAGGGTGTCTCCCCAGTACTTC. This gives the protein CASSLGDRVSPQYF.

In this sample, this clonotype turned up many times. J is TRBJ2-7 and V is TRBV7-2; no clear D gene. CDR3 length equals 14 residues. The V end lost 5 bases, the J end lost 2 bases, and 13 bases lay between the germline ends. CDR1 and CDR2 (germline): SGHTA, FQGNSA. CDR3 DNA sequence: TGTGCCAGCAGCGAGTTCCCGGAAACCTACGAGCAGTACTTC. Translated: CASSEFPETYEQYF.

The V gene is TRBV4-1, the J gene TRBJ1-2, with D unresolved. The CDR3 runs 12 residues. Germline V gene lookup returns CDR1 MGHRA and CDR2 YSYEKL. With 0 bases removed from V and 5 bases from J, the gap between germline ends came to 4 bases. The CDR3 nucleotides are TGCGCCAGCAGCCAAGACCAGTATGGCTACACCTTC. Protein: CASSQDQYGYTF.

Only one count was recorded for this clonotype. The chain couples TRBV7-9 to TRBJ1-1, with D possibly matching TRBD1 (6 bases). Germline CDR1 and CDR2: SEHNR and FQNEAQ (reference sequence). The CDR3 totals 13 residues. Trimming stripped 7 bases from V and 0 bases from J, with 9 bases between. The DNA of the CDR3 is TGTGCCAGCACCGGGACAATGAACACTGAAGCTTTCTTT. Its translation: CASTGTMNTEAFF.

This clonotype was recorded at least ten times. The chain carries TRBV15 and TRBJ2-7; the D gene is possibly TRBD1 (6 bases). V was trimmed by 5 bases and J by 3 bases, leaving 11 bases between them. The CDR3 covers 13 residues. Germline CDR1 and CDR2: LNHNV and YYDKDF (reference sequence). The CDR3 DNA is TGTGCCACCAGCGGGGGACAAATCTACGAGCAGTACTTC. Translating it yields CATSGGQIYEQYF.

The chain couples TRBV6-1 to TRBJ1-3; no reliable D call. Germline loops: CDR1 MNHNS, CDR2 SASEGT. There are 15 residues in the CDR3. With 5 bases removed from V and 0 bases from J, the gap between germline ends came to 11 bases. The CDR3 nucleotides are TGTGCCAGCAGTAAACTTGGAGTCTCTGGAAACACCATATATTTT. This translates into CASSKLGVSGNTIYF.

There are many counts of this clonotype. V and J are TRBV18 and TRBJ2-5; D may be TRBD1 or TRBD2 (6 bases each). CDR1 and CDR2 (germline): KGHSH, LQKENI. The CDR3 sequence is 15 residues long. The ends were cut back, 0 bases at V and 5 bases at J, with 13 bases in the middle. Here the CDR3 DNA reads TGTGCCAGCTCACCACCTCTCATGGGGGGCGAGACCCAGTACTTC. Protein product: CASSPPLMGGETQYF.

The chain combines TRBV2 with TRBJ2-5; 8 bases are shared with TRBD1. V shed 7 bases and J 4 bases; nucleotides not matched to a gene: 11. The V gene's germline CDR1 is SNHLY and CDR2 FYNNEI. The CDR3 is 15 amino acids. The CDR3 region is CASTSVTGELETQYF. The CDR3 DNA follows: TGTGCCAGCACATCCGTGACAGGGGAATTAGAGACCCAGTACTTC.

This clonotype was recorded at least ten times. V is TRBV12-3 or TRBV12-4 and J is TRBJ2-7; 10 bases map to TRBD1. CDR3 length equals 14 residues. After removal of 7 bases from V and 4 bases from J, the junction contained 7 bases not matched to a gene. The CDR3 protein is CASTRTGGRYEQYF. The DNA of the CDR3 is TGTGCCAGCACCCGGACAGGGGGAAGGTACGAGCAGTACTTC.

The chain has TRBV12-3 or TRBV12-4 and TRBJ2-7; 8 bases are a match to TRBD1. There are 13 residues in the CDR3. Trimming at V came to 8 bases and at J to 4 bases, leaving 7 bases not matched to a gene. CDR3 sequence: CASLDRAGYEQYF. Written as DNA, the CDR3 is TGTGCCAGCTTGGACAGGGCGGGATACGAGCAGTACTTC.

This clonotype was detected many times. This chain joins TRBV29-1 and TRBJ1-1; possible D gene TRBD1, 5 bases. V was cut by 6 bases and J by 11 bases, with 19 bases left in between. CDR3 length equals 12 residues. From germline, CDR1 is SQVTM and CDR2 ANQGSEA. CDR3 sequence (DNA): TGCAGCGTCGCACAGGTGGGGGATGAGGCTTTCTTT. Its protein product is CSVAQVGDEAFF.

This clonotype occurred many times. Compared with germline, one end of the junction differs, possibly owing to a read error. V usage is TRBV11-3 and J usage is TRBJ1-3; TRBD1 is a possible D gene (6 bases). Per germline, CDR1 SGHNT and CDR2 YENEEA. This CDR3 comprises 14 residues. CDR3 in amino acids: CASKGGSSGNTIYF. The CDR3 DNA reads TGTGCAAGCAAGGGGGGGAGCTCTGGAAACACCATATATTTT.

The chain combines TRBV6-2 or TRBV6-3 with TRBJ1-2, with 7 bases lining up with TRBD1. CDR3 length: 14 amino acids. Germline CDR1 MNHEY, CDR2 SVGEGT. The trim removed 2 bases at V and 7 bases at J, leaving 7 bases unmatched. DNA for the CDR3: TGTGCCAGCAGTTACCTCGACAGGGCTGGTGGCTACACCTTC. Its protein is CASSYLDRAGGYTF.

The chain has TRBV12-3 or TRBV12-4 and TRBJ1-1; TRBD1 might be the D (6 bases). V was pared by 6 bases and J by 3 bases, with 17 bases between. This CDR3 region has 15 residues. DNA of the CDR3: TGTGCCAGCAGCTCGGGGGGGCGAAGGTACACTGAAGCTTTCTTT. Amino acids: CASSSGGRRYTEAFF.

This clonotype was observed many times. The chain carries TRBV20-1 and TRBJ1-1; possible D gene TRBD1, 5 bases. Germline V gene data show CDR1 as DFQATT and CDR2 as SNEGSKA (reference sequence). CDR3 length equals 12 residues. V was shortened by 6 bases and J by 1 base, with 9 bases between the two germline ends. CDR3 nucleotides: TGCAGTGCAAAACAGGCGAACACTGAAGCTTTCTTT. It is translated as CSAKQANTEAFF.

This clonotype has a count of ten or more. The chain recombines TRBV11-3 with TRBJ1-1; D remains ambiguous. This CDR3 contains 13 residues. Germline V gene sequence: CDR1 SGHNT, CDR2 YENEEA. Trimming stripped 3 bases from V and 11 bases from J, with 16 bases between. CDR3 in amino acids: CASSFGPESSAFF. DNA for the CDR3: TGTGCCAGCAGCTTCGGACCTGAATCGTCCGCTTTCTTT.

Many counts were recorded for this clonotype. V and J are TRBV11-2 and TRBJ2-7, with D hard to call. V was cut by 0 bases and J by 6 bases, with 9 bases left in between. The CDR3 totals 13 residues. The germline V gene has CDR1 SGHAT and CDR2 FQNNGV. This chain's CDR3 is CASSLDLSSEQYF. Here the CDR3 DNA reads TGTGCCAGCAGCTTAGACCTAAGTTCCGAGCAGTACTTC.

This clonotype was detected ten times or more. The chain is built from TRBV25-1 and TRBJ2-2, with 11 bases fitting TRBD2. CDR1 is MGHDK, CDR2 SYGVNS, per germline. V was pared by 3 bases and J by 3 bases, with 0 bases of the junction left unmatched. The CDR3 runs to 15 residues. The chain's CDR3 is CASSEGLADTGELFF. CDR3 in DNA: TGTGCCAGCAGTGAGGGACTAGCGGACACCGGGGAGCTGTTTTTT.

The gene calls are TRBV12-3 or TRBV12-4 and TRBJ2-2; 7 bases align to TRBD1. Losses at the gene ends were 5 bases for V and 6 bases for J; bases not matched to a gene: 9. The CDR3 runs to 15 residues. In DNA form, the CDR3 reads TGTGCCAGCAGTACACCGGGACAGTCGGCCGGGGAGCTGTTTTTT. This codes for CASSTPGQSAGELFF.

This clonotype occurred many times. The V call is TRBV5-1, the J call TRBJ1-1, with 9 bases matching TRBD1. The CDR3 runs 19 residues. V lost 1 base to trimming and J lost 5 bases; unmatched junction nucleotides: 18. Germline CDR1 and CDR2: SGHRS and YFSETQ. The CDR3 sequence: CASSLRIPGQGRGGTEAFF. CDR3 nucleotides: TGCGCCAGCAGCTTGCGCATACCGGGACAGGGACGCGGAGGGACTGAAGCTTTCTTT.

This clonotype was detected ten times or more. The gene calls are TRBV6-5 and TRBJ2-5, with 8 bases lining up with TRBD2. V lost 2 bases to trimming and J lost 2 bases; unmatched junction nucleotides: 1. CDR3 length equals 14 residues. CDR1 is MNHEY and CDR2 is SVGAGI in the germline V gene. CDR3: CASSYGGGQETQYF. CDR3 nucleotides: TGTGCCAGCAGTTACGGCGGGGGGCAAGAGACCCAGTACTTC.

This clonotype was seen repeatedly, ten times or more. A much bigger clone sits one base away, suggesting this may be a read error. J is TRBJ1-1 and V is TRBV28; tentatively, D is TRBD1 (6 bases). CDR1 MDHEN and CDR2 SYDVKM come from the germline V gene. The CDR3 covers 14 residues. The CDR3 region has the DNA TGTGTCAGCAGTTCCCAGGGGTTGAACACTGAAGCTTTCTTT. This translates into CVSSSQGLNTEAFF. The complete variable domain, with remaining parts taken from reference TRBV28 and TRBJ1-1, reads DVKVTQSSRYLVKRTGEKVFLECVQDMDHENMFWYRQDPGLGLRLIYFSYDVKMKEKGDIPEGYSVSREKKERFSLILESASTNQTSMYLCVSSSQGLNTEAFFGQGTRLTVV.

This clonotype was seen ten or more times. J is TRBJ2-7 and V is TRBV19; D is possibly TRBD2 (5 bases). The germline V and J ends were trimmed by 6 bases and 7 bases, with 19 bases remaining between them. Germline V gene sequence: CDR1 LNHDA, CDR2 SQIVND (reference sequence). The CDR3 has 14 residues. This CDR3 is CASRAGGLSSEQYF. The CDR3 DNA sequence: TGTGCCAGTAGGGCAGGAGGTCTGAGTTCGGAGCAGTACTTC. The whole variable domain, filled in from reference TRBV19 and TRBJ2-7, reads DGGITQSPKYLFRKEGQNVTLSCEQNLNHDAMYWYRQDPGQGLRLIYYSQIVNDFQKGDIAEGYSVSREKKESFPLTVTSAQKNPTAFYLCASRAGGLSSEQYFGPGTRLTVT.

This clonotype showed up many times. The chain uses TRBV6-5 and TRBJ2-3; D may match TRBD1 or TRBD2 (6 bases each). The V gene's germline CDR1 is MNHEY and CDR2 SVGAGI. The CDR3 length is 12 residues. V was clipped by 2 bases and J by 8 bases, with 8 bases between them. The CDR3 is CASSYRGRTQYF. The CDR3 DNA reads as TGTGCCAGCAGTTACCGGGGGCGTACGCAGTATTTT.

This clonotype has at least ten counts. The V gene is TRBV7-2, the J gene TRBJ1-5, with 8 bases that match TRBD1. Per germline, CDR1 SGHTA and CDR2 FQGNSA. Unmatched junction bases numbered 3, after V lost 2 bases and J lost 6 bases. The CDR3 is 14 residues long. The CDR3 protein is CASSLSGGSQPQHF. As DNA, the CDR3 is TGTGCCAGCAGCTTATCAGGGGGCTCTCAGCCCCAGCATTTT.

At least ten counts were recorded for this clonotype. V usage is TRBV25-1 and J usage is TRBJ2-1; D not certain. Germline V lookup: CDR1 MGHDK, CDR2 SYGVNS. V lost 6 bases and J lost 4, with 4 bases in between. The CDR3 runs 11 residues. CDR3 loop: CASRQYNEQFF. For the CDR3, the DNA is TGTGCCAGCAGACAGTACAATGAGCAGTTCTTC.

At least ten counts were recorded for this clonotype. Here the CDR3 reads CSARTGGRSYEQYF. The DNA for the CDR3 is TGCAGTGCTAGGACAGGGGGCAGGTCCTACGAGCAGTACTTC. The J gene is TRBJ2-7, the V gene TRBV20-1; TRBD1 agrees at 10 bases. Germline lookup yields CDR1 DFQATT and CDR2 SNEGSKA (reference sequence). V lost 3 bases and J lost 1; bases outside the gene matches: 3. This CDR3 is built from 14 residues.

The sample holds many counts of this clonotype. This sequence joins TRBV11-2 and TRBJ2-7, with 9 bases fitting TRBD2. Losses at the gene ends were 5 bases for V and 4 bases for J; bases not matched to a gene: 12. CDR3 size: 16 residues. CDR1 and CDR2 from the germline V gene are SGHAT and FQNNGV. The CDR3 protein is CASSQIGGRAHYEQYF. In nucleotides, the CDR3 is TGTGCCAGCAGCCAAATCGGCGGGAGGGCTCATTACGAGCAGTACTTC.

This clonotype was found many times. The chain links TRBV6-5 to TRBJ2-5; D is perhaps TRBD2 (5 bases). The CDR3 loop spans 15 amino acids. V gave up 2 bases and J gave up 3 bases, with 13 bases separating them. Germline V gene data show CDR1 as MNHEY and CDR2 as SVGAGI. CDR3 sequence reads: CASSYGKRREETQYF. CDR3 in DNA: TGTGCCAGCAGTTACGGGAAGCGGAGAGAAGAGACCCAGTACTTC.